This T cell receptor (beta chain) was recovered during a study of blood T cell repertoires in COVID-19. The V and J ends lost 0 bases and 1 base respectively, with 4 bases between them. Per germline, CDR1 GTSNPN and CDR2 SVGIG (reference sequence). This CDR3 region has 13 residues. With regard to this clone: Other DNA sequences in this specimen translate into the identical CDR3.

Assay: immunoSEQ multiplex PCR; the TCRdb copy retains only in-frame clones and omits some. The sample includes 250,000 or so clones, 80% to 95% of them seen just once. The chain has TRBV30 and TRBJ1-3, with D uncertain. The receptor's source is a man between 35 and 55 years old who had been exposed to COVID-19. The sample consisted of PBMCs or T cells enriched from blood (not recorded which). CDR3 sequence: CAWSVLSGNTIYF. CDR3 in DNA: TGTGCCTGGAGTGTACTGTCTGGAAACACCATATATTTT.